A selection of T cell receptor beta chains follows, all from one sample in a study of blood T cell repertoires in COVID-19. The table came from immunoSEQ multiplex PCR; TCRdb's copy has only in-frame clones and leaves some out. This table holds more than 110,000 clones, 84% found once. Sequencing input: peripheral blood. The receptors here all came from a human donor in a cohort sampled during active COVID-19. CDR3s leave out the opening cysteine and the closing phenylalanine or tryptophan.

V: TRBV5-6; CDR3: ASSRGWGYGYT
V: TRBV7-2; CDR3: ASSPTARSPLH
V: TRBV2; CDR3: ASREGPNEQF
V: TRBV10-3; CDR3: AIRGVGGGPEAF
V: TRBV19; CDR3: ASSDLTGKYTDTQY
V: TRBV12-3/TRBV12-4; CDR3: ASTLDRAAGYT
V: TRBV21-1; CDR3: ASSKLGAASGRQCQETQY
V: TRBV4-1; CDR3: ASSQAEENMNTEAF
V: TRBV2; CDR3: ASSAQGLAGSEQF
V: TRBV5-1; CDR3: ASSFYQDGGYT
V: TRBV19; CDR3: ASSGRAHNEQF
V: TRBV2; CDR3: ASSPDMSIYEQY
V: TRBV19; CDR3: ASSHREPDTEAF
V: TRBV15; CDR3: ATSSPPGTSGTDTQY
V: TRBV5-1; CDR3: ASSLEGGISNSPLH
V: TRBV12-3/TRBV12-4; CDR3: ASSLARENGYT
V: TRBV7-2; CDR3: ASSTVDRFYNEQF
V: TRBV4-2; CDR3: ASSQGSPSGPGLEQF
V: TRBV2; CDR3: ASSAGTSGYNEQF
V: TRBV7-2; CDR3: ASSPGGELNTEAF
V: TRBV29-1; CDR3: SVDRQGADTQY
V: TRBV11-2; CDR3: ASSLFVGADEQF
V: TRBV7-3; CDR3: ASSLDRVGTEAF
V: TRBV19; CDR3: ASSIGRGEQF
V: TRBV27; CDR3: ASSPSTGSTTNYGYT
V: TRBV19; CDR3: ASSMSRNYEQY
V: TRBV5-4; CDR3: ASSLPGDQETQY
V: TRBV18; CDR3: ASSPELDSYNEQF
V: TRBV24-1; CDR3: ATSDARRDRGDYSNQPQH
V: TRBV10-3; CDR3: AITSNPGGDNEQF
V: TRBV5-4; CDR3: ASSSGDQETQY
V: TRBV19; CDR3: ASSSGTGGADTQY
V: TRBV20-1; CDR3: SGPMNTEAF
V: TRBV19; CDR3: ASSSTPTGHLSYSNQPQH
V: TRBV5-1; CDR3: ASSLANGQHNSPLH
V: TRBV5-5; CDR3: ASSLPGGTQY
V: TRBV5-6; CDR3: ASSSTGFGNTIY
V: TRBV5-1; CDR3: ASSLAGDAETQY
V: TRBV2; CDR3: ASTPIREEKLF
V: TRBV7-9; CDR3: ASSLEAGLDYGYT
V: TRBV7-2; CDR3: ASSLANLASLAF
V: TRBV4-1; CDR3: ASSLRLGDTQY
V: TRBV5-1; CDR3: ASSSRPGQTNEQF
V: TRBV11-2; CDR3: ASQGTDTQY
V: TRBV5-1; CDR3: ASSLGRAPSSTDTQY
V: TRBV11-3; CDR3: ASSTRVGELF
V: TRBV28; CDR3: ASSYSYQPQH
V: TRBV11-2; CDR3: ASSFRSAGAQY
V: TRBV6-2/TRBV6-3; CDR3: ASSYTTGDQPQH
V: TRBV24-1; CDR3: ATSEGGRGGTGELF
V: TRBV9; CDR3: ASSPTGQFAYEQY
V: TRBV9; CDR3: ASGTSGRYNEQF